This T cell receptor beta chain was profiled in a study of T cells in Graves' hyperthyroidism and ophthalmopathy. Looking at the study overall: Peripheral blood specimens were obtained at initial diagnosis, prior to any treatment. Study-wide results and limits: Among clonotypes expanded in thyroid above 0.001, most were also found in blood.

Disease lasting under 3 months, a NOSPECS grade of at least 4, and a Clinical Activity Score of at least 3 were features of the ophthalmopathy patients. Exclusion criteria comprised uncontrolled infection, other autoimmune disease, pregnancy or lactation. Researchers amplified the TCR beta CDR3 regions from RNA transcripts. The HTBI primer set was used in a first-round RT-PCR of the TCR CDR3. One entry per CDR3 protein, called by TCRdb with MiXCR from the multiplex PCR reads. Here the sample spans more than 450,000 distinct CDR3 sequences, about 20% being singletons. Germline CDR1 is SGHTA and CDR2 is FQGTGA. This CDR3 contains 14 residues. This clonotype was seen a handful of times. The antigen remains undetermined. Germline and junction disagree at one end, which may indicate a read error.

This chain connects TRBV7-3 to TRBJ2-1, with D perhaps TRBD1 or TRBD2 (5 bases each). The sequenced material came from blood. The source is a man aged 40-49 years with Graves' ophthalmopathy. This chain's CDR3 is CASNLRDGLNEQFF. The CDR3 DNA reads as TGTGCCAGCAACTTAAGGGACGGCTTGAATGAGCAGTTCTTC.